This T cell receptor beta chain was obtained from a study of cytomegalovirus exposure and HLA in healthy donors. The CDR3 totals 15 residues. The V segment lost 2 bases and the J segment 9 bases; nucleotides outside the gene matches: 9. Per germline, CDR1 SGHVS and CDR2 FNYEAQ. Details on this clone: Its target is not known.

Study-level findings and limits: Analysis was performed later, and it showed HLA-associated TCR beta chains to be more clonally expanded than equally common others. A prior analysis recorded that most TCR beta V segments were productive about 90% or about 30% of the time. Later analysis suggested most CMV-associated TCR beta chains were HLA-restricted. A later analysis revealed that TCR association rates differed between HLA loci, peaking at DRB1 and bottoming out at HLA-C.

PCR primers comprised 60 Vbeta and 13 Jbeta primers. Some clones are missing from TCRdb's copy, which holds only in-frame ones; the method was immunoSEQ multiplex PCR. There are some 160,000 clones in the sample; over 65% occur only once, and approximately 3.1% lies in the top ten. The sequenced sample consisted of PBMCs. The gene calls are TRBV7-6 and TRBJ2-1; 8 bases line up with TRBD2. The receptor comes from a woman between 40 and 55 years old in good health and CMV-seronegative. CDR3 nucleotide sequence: TGTGCCAGCAGCTTATTCGGGGGGGGCCTCAGTGAGCAGTTCTTC. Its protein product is CASSLFGGGLSEQFF.